Listed below are T cell receptor beta chains from one sample, sequenced in a study of ipilimumab plus nivolumab after autologous stem cell transplantation. Libraries were prepared by immunoSEQ multiplex PCR; TCRdb keeps only in-frame clonotypes and omits some of them. The table shows fewer than 30,000 clones, with more than 70% occurring only once. The source material was PBMCs, sampled in a trial of ipilimumab plus nivolumab as post-transplant consolidation. Receptor source: a male donor with diffuse large B-cell lymphoma. CDR3s leave out the opening cysteine and the closing phenylalanine or tryptophan. A D gene is named only where the DNA matches it firmly.

j_call	d_call	v_call	cdr3_aa
TRBJ1-5	-	TRBV2	ASRPGGNSNQPQH
TRBJ2-3	TRBD2	TRBV12-5	ASGLPSGGTDTQY
TRBJ2-7	TRBD2	TRBV10-3	ATRSGGYSYEQY
TRBJ1-4	-	TRBV19	ASSIARDEKLF
TRBJ2-5	-	TRBV7-6	ASSPYGWETQY
TRBJ2-1	-	TRBV4-2	ASSQNPGPTWNEQF
TRBJ2-6	-	TRBV7-2	ASSFGSSGANVLT
TRBJ1-5	-	TRBV7-9	ASSSGQPQH
TRBJ2-2	TRBD1	TRBV29-1	SVGTGRGELF
TRBJ1-2	-	TRBV11-3	ASSLNGYGYT
TRBJ1-5	-	TRBV18	ASSTTTGNNQPQH
TRBJ1-2	TRBD1	TRBV19	ASSYRGDYGYT
TRBJ1-5	-	TRBV4-1	ASSLDRQSYQPQH
TRBJ2-3	TRBD2	TRBV29-1	SVEGLAGTDTQY
TRBJ1-6	TRBD1	TRBV9	ASSGSGGYLNSPLH
TRBJ1-1	TRBD1	TRBV18	ASSPSKDRGKTEAF
TRBJ1-2	-	TRBV27	ASRLMGKEWAS
TRBJ2-5	TRBD1	TRBV14	ASSQGSQGWETQY
TRBJ1-1	-	TRBV5-6	ASSLVSNTEAF
TRBJ1-1	-	TRBV6-1	ARKGTEAF
TRBJ2-7	-	TRBV10-3	AICRDTIYEQY
-	-	TRBV2	ASSESNRAYEQY
TRBJ1-1	TRBD1	TRBV10-3	AISENRGDTEAF
TRBJ1-3	-	TRBV4-1	ASSVKQGNFSGNTIY